One T cell receptor (beta chain) is described in this entry. Its antigen target is currently unknown. The input lacks base qualities; no much larger clone sits a single base away. Including the terminal cysteine and phenylalanine, the CDR3 comprises 14 residues. The DNA shown is the 42-base CDR3, in frame from base 1. V drops 4 bases and J drops 9 bases, leaving 14 bases in between. CDR1 and CDR2, looked up from the germline V gene (reference sequence), are SGHNT and YYREEE. Libraries were constructed by the immunoSEQ multiplex PCR assay. The source is immuneACCESS, and TCRdb retained only in-frame sequences with V and J called. Part of the clones is not carried over; for the studies checked, unresolved V genes explain less than half of this, and the remainder is unexplained. For this sample the table gives 35,000 to 50,000 clones, of which around nine tenths were detected only once. The top ten clonotypes cover over 6.5% of the sample.

These data belong to a study of T cell changes during pregnancy in multiple sclerosis (dated by TCRdb to the late 2010s). Background for the entire study: The study examined how the T cell repertoire changed over the course of pregnancy in women with multiple sclerosis.

The sequence is built from TRBV5-4 and TRBJ1-6, and the D gene may be TRBD1, 6 bases matching. Material: CD8+ T cells from peripheral blood mononuclear cells, obtained in the third trimester of pregnancy. The receptor comes from a female donor with multiple sclerosis, enrolled in a pregnancy study. In nucleotides, the sequence is TGTGCCAGCAGCCCCGCCAGGGACACTTCACCCCTCCACTTT. Its amino acids are CASSPARDTSPLHF.